What follows describes a single TCR beta chain. Antigen unknown. The data derive from a study of PD-1 blockade in classical Hodgkin lymphoma. Documented time point: cycle 4 day 1 (C4D1), after six to seven weeks of nivolumab. Brentuximab vedotin exposure varied, and every patient relapsed after autologous stem cell transplantation. Researchers used magnetic negative selection to pull out pure CD4+ T cells from thawed PBMCs. Reported best responses ranged across complete response, partial response or progressive disease. The CDR3 sequence is 15 residues long. The germline gives CDR1 SNHLY, CDR2 FYNNEI. V lost 6 bases and J 7 bases, leaving 19 bases between the germline ends. Study-wide results and caveats: The study found complete responders had baseline diversity similar to newly diagnosed patients. Newly diagnosed patients had baseline TCR diversity that was reportedly lower than that of healthy donors. While CD8+ TCR diversity did not rise significantly by C4D1, CD4+ TCR diversity did.

Clones were read by immunoSEQ multiplex PCR, and TCRdb kept only the in-frame ones, dropping some. The table records 10,000 to 15,000 clones, about four fifths of them present only once. This clonotype was obtained from a human donor with classical Hodgkin lymphoma. This chain connects TRBV2 to TRBJ2-1, with D unresolved. Sample: CD4+ T cells from blood, taken before the fourth cycle of nivolumab. CDR3 amino acids: CASSSLVGRMNEQFF. The DNA of the CDR3 is TGTGCCAGCAGCTCTCTAGTGGGTCGAATGAATGAGCAGTTCTTC. The variable domain in full, completed from reference TRBV2 and TRBJ2-1, reads EPEVTQTPSHQVTQMGQEVILRCVPISNHLYFYWYRQILGQKVEFLVSFYNNEISEKSEIFDDQFSVERPDGSNFTLKIRSTKLEDSAMYFCASSSLVGRMNEQFFGPGTRLTVL.